This T cell receptor beta chain was sequenced in a study of blood T cell repertoires in COVID-19. V dropped 5 bases and J dropped 8 bases, with 19 bases sitting between them. The germline gives CDR1 MDHEN, CDR2 SYDVKM. This CDR3 is 15 amino acids long. Profiling relied on immunoSEQ multiplex PCR, and the TCRdb table lists in-frame clones only, not all of them. The table lists some 300,000 clones, 88% of them singletons. Participants, about 18 to 95 years old, spanned fewer than 30 US areas. Participants' reported clinical history set cohort assignment. The chain couples TRBV28 to TRBJ2-1; D may be TRBD2 (7 bases). The TCR originated in a woman aged 25-40 years who had recovered from COVID-19. The specimen sequenced was PBMCs or T cells enriched from blood (not recorded which). The CDR3 is CASSRLRGAGDEQFF. CDR3 nucleotides: TGTGCCAGCAGTCGCCTTCGGGGGGCGGGTGATGAGCAGTTCTTC.